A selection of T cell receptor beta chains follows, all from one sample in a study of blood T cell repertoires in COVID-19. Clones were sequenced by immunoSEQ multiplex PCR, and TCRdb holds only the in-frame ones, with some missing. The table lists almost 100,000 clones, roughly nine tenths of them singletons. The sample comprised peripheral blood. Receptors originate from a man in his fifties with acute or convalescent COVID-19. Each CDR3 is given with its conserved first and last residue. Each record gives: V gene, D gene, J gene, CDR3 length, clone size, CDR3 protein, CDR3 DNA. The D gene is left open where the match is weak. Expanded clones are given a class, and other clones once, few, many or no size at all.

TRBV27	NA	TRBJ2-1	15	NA	CASNRGGRGYNEQFF	TGTGCCAGCAATCGTGGAGGGCGTGGGTACAATGAGCAGTTCTTC
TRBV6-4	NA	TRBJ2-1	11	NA	CAIKGRNEQFF	TGTGCCATCAAGGGGCGCAATGAGCAGTTCTTC
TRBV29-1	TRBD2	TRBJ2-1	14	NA	CSAGTSGNRNEQFF	TGCAGCGCAGGGACTAGCGGGAATAGGAATGAGCAGTTCTTC
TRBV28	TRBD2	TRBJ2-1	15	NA	CASTPGGSTYNEQFF	TGTGCCAGCACCCCGGGCGGGAGTACCTACAATGAGCAGTTCTTC
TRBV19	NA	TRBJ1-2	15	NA	CASRDGRGTNYGYTF	TGTGCCAGTAGAGATGGACGGGGAACTAACTATGGCTACACCTTC
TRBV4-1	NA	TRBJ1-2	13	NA	CASSQVVAGGYTF	TGCGCCAGCAGCCAAGTTGTTGCCGGGGGCTACACCTTC
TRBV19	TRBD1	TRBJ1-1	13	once	CASSATGVSEAFF	TGTGCCAGTAGTGCCACAGGGGTTTCTGAAGCTTTCTTT
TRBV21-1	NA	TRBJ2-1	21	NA	CASSKSLTFRGTSGRALEQFF	TGTGCCAGCAGCAAAAGCCTTACCTTTAGGGGAACTAGCGGGAGGGCCCTTGAGCAGTTCTTC
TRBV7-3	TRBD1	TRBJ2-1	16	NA	CASSLQGASSYNEQFF	TGTGCCAGCAGCCTACAGGGGGCGAGCTCCTACAATGAGCAGTTCTTC
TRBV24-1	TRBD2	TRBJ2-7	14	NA	CATSGGLAPYEQYF	TGTGCCACCAGTGGTGGACTAGCGCCCTACGAGCAGTACTTC
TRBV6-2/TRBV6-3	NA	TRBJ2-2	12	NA	CASSYGPGELFF	TGTGCCAGCAGTTACGGGCCCGGGGAGCTGTTTTTT
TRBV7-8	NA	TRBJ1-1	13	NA	CASSTSAGAEAFF	TGTGCCAGCAGCACATCAGCAGGGGCTGAAGCTTTCTTT
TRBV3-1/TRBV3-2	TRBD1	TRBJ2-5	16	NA	CASSPPRDRGRETQYF	TGTGCCAGCAGCCCCCCCCGGGACAGGGGGCGAGAGACCCAGTACTTC
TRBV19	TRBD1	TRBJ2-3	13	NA	CASSDRGTDTQYF	TGTGCCAGTAGCGACAGGGGAACAGATACGCAGTATTTT
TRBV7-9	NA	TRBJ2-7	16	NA	CASSLERGYNSYEQYF	TGTGCCAGCAGCTTAGAACGGGGTTATAACTCCTACGAGCAGTACTTC
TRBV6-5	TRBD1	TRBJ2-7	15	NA	CASRSPGGAVYEQYF	TGTGCCAGCAGGTCCCCAGGGGGCGCAGTCTACGAGCAGTACTTC
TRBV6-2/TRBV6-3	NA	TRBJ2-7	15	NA	CASSGLPGDRYEQYF	TGTGCCAGCAGTGGGTTACCAGGGGACCGCTACGAGCAGTACTTC
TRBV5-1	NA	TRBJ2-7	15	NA	CASTPTGSDYYEQYF	TGCGCCAGCACCCCAACAGGGTCTGACTACTACGAGCAGTACTTC
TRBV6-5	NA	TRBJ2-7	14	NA	CASRAIQGSYEQYF	TGTGCCAGCAGGGCGATCCAGGGCTCCTACGAGCAGTACTTC
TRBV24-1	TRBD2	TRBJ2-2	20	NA	CATSRGFELAGGPSTGELFF	TGTGCCACCAGTCGGGGATTTGAACTAGCGGGAGGGCCAAGCACCGGGGAGCTGTTTTTT
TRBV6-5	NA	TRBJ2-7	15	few	CASSYYRTAFYEQYF	TGTGCCAGCAGTTATTATCGGACAGCCTTCTACGAGCAGTACTTC
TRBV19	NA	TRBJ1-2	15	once	CASRAPGSPLYGYTF	TGTGCCAGTAGGGCCCCCGGGTCCCCTCTCTATGGCTACACCTTC
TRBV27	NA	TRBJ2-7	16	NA	CASTRDSGTGTYEQYF	TGTGCCAGCACCAGAGATAGCGGGACAGGGACCTACGAGCAGTACTTC
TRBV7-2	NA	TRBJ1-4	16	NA	CASSPRGVGTNEKLFF	TGTGCCAGCAGCCCCCGCGGGGTGGGAACTAATGAAAAACTGTTTTTT
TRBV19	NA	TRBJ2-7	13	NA	CASSMGTTYEQYF	TGTGCCAGTAGTATGGGCACGACCTACGAGCAGTACTTC
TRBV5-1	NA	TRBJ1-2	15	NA	CASSLGITGNYGYTF	TGCGCCAGCAGCTTGGGGATAACAGGGAACTATGGCTACACCTTC
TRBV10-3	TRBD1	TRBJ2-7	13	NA	CAISRDRGVEQYF	TGTGCCATCAGCCGGGACAGGGGAGTCGAGCAGTACTTC
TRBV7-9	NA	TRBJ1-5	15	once	CASSLQGNGNQPQHF	TGTGCCAGCAGCTTGCAGGGGAACGGCAATCAGCCCCAGCATTTT
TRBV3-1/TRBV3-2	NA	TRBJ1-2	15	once	CASSTGRLGGYGYTF	TGTGCCAGCAGTACGGGACGGCTCGGGGGTTATGGCTACACCTTC
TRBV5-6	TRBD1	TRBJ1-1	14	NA	CASELRQGRTEAFF	TGTGCCAGCGAATTACGACAGGGTCGGACTGAAGCTTTCTTT
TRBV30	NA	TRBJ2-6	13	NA	CAWDLPGANVLTF	TGTGCCTGGGATCTTCCTGGGGCCAACGTCCTGACTTTC
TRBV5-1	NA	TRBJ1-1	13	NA	CASSWTMNTEAFF	TGCGCCAGCAGCTGGACAATGAACACTGAAGCTTTCTTT
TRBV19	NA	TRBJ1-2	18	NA	CASSIFEGSGATLYGYTF	TGTGCCAGTAGTATCTTCGAGGGCTCTGGAGCTACACTCTATGGCTACACCTTC
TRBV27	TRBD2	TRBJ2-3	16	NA	CASSPRVAGRTDTQYF	TGTGCCAGCAGTCCCCGGGTAGCGGGACGCACAGATACGCAGTATTTT
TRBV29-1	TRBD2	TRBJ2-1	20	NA	CSVETPRPGLADGSYNEQFF	TGCAGCGTTGAAACCCCCCGACCGGGACTAGCGGATGGGTCCTACAATGAGCAGTTCTTC
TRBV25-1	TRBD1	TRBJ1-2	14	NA	CASSERQGSYGYTF	TGTGCCAGCAGTGAGAGACAGGGTTCCTATGGCTACACCTTC